The 32 T cell receptor beta chains presented below share a single source sample, sequenced in a study of identical twins. From the 5' RACE reads, TCRdb called clonotypes with MiXCR, one entry per CDR3 protein. Of 700,000 or so distinct CDR3 sequences listed, 8.6% are singletons. This same sample was also taken into another study, of yellow fever vaccine responses in identical twins.

Sequenced sample: PBMCs. These TCRs come from a woman aged 18-35 years in good health.

This chain joins TRBV29-1 and TRBJ1-1; D gene uncertain. Germline V gene lookup returns CDR1 SQVTM and CDR2 ANQGSEA. Between the trimmed V and J ends, which lost 7 bases and 2 bases, there was a span of 8 bases. This CDR3 comprises 11 residues. CDR3 nucleotide sequence: TGCAGCGCGCGATTTAACACTGAAGCTTTCTTT. It is translated as CSARFNTEAFF. Supplemented by reference TRBV29-1 and TRBJ1-1, the full variable domain reads SAVISQKPSRDICQRGTSLTIQCQVDSQVTMMFWYRQQPGQSLTLIATANQGSEATYESGFVIDKFPISRPNLTFSTLTVSNMSPEDSSIYLCSARFNTEAFFGQGTRLTVV.

The chain employs TRBV24-1 and TRBJ2-1; TRBD1 is a possible D gene (7 bases). Germline V CDR1 and CDR2: KGHDR, SFDVKD. The germline V and J ends were trimmed by 5 bases and 7 bases, with 17 bases remaining between them. This CDR3 contains 15 residues. CDR3 loop: CATSVGPQGGNEQFF. The CDR3 DNA is TGTGCCACCAGTGTTGGGCCCCAGGGGGGAAATGAGCAGTTCTTC.

This clonotype was observed a few times. The V and J genes are TRBV10-3 and TRBJ2-3; the match to TRBD2 covers 10 bases. The CDR3 has 19 amino acids. Germline CDR1 is ENHRY and CDR2 is SYGVKD. J lost 2 bases, V lost 0 bases, and 11 bases had no gene match. The CDR3, as DNA: TGTGCCATCAGTGAGTCTCCTAGCGGGGGACCTCTAGACACAGATACGCAGTATTTT. It encodes CAISESPSGGPLDTDTQYF.

The chain has TRBV6-1 and TRBJ2-7; D is possibly TRBD2 (5 bases). Trimming left V 6 bases short and J 0 bases short, with 15 bases between. Germline V gives CDR1 MNHNS, CDR2 SASEGT. This CDR3 is built from 15 residues. CDR3 sequence: CASSPTGELSYEQYF. The CDR3 DNA follows: TGTGCCAGCAGCCCAACCGGGGAACTCTCCTACGAGCAGTACTTC.

This clonotype was recorded at least ten times. This sequence joins TRBV21-1 and TRBJ1-1. TRBV21-1 is noted as a pseudogene. This CDR3 spans 15 amino acids. The CDR3 sequence: CASSKWDWLNTEAFF. In DNA form, the CDR3 reads TGTGCCAGCAGCAAATGGGACTGGCTCAACACTGAAGCTTTCTTT.

This clonotype was picked up a small number of times. This chain links TRBV18 with TRBJ2-7; either TRBD1 or TRBD2 may fit D (6 bases each). CDR3 length equals 15 residues. V was trimmed by 3 bases and J by 1 base, leaving 13 bases between them. Germline V lookup: CDR1 KGHSH, CDR2 LQKENI. CDR3 residues: CASSPGGPLSYEQYF. CDR3 DNA: TGTGCCAGCTCACCCGGGGGCCCCCTATCCTACGAGCAGTACTTC.

This clonotype was detected only a few times. V is TRBV5-1 and J is TRBJ2-7; 13 bases align to TRBD2. The germline CDR1 and CDR2 sequences are SGHRS and YFSETQ. The CDR3 spans 17 residues. The ends lost 5 bases at V and 3 bases at J; junction bases unmatched: 11. Here the CDR3 reads CASRVLGLAGDYYEQYF. The CDR3 DNA reads TGCGCCAGCAGGGTTCTAGGACTAGCGGGAGATTACTACGAGCAGTACTTC.

The V gene is TRBV4-3, the J gene TRBJ1-5; TRBD1 might be the D (5 bases). The V and J ends lost 1 base and 9 bases respectively, with 10 bases between them. Germline CDR1 reads LGHNA; CDR2 reads YSLEER. The CDR3 totals 13 residues. In DNA form, the CDR3 reads TGCGCCAGCAGCCAAGGGCCGGGGGGGCCCCAGCATTTT. This gives the protein CASSQGPGGPQHF.

This clonotype appeared a few times. The V and J genes are TRBV7-2 and TRBJ2-1; 9 nucleotides agree with TRBD2. The CDR3 consists of 17 residues. The germline V gene encodes CDR1 SGHTA and CDR2 FQGNSA. With V trimmed by 1 base and J by 6 bases, 10 bases remained unmatched. CDR3 amino acids: CASSLVVAGDLPNEQFF. In DNA, the CDR3 is TGTGCCAGCAGCTTAGTTGTAGCGGGAGACCTCCCCAATGAGCAGTTCTTC.

The V call is TRBV6-1, the J call TRBJ2-5; 12 bases line up with TRBD1. The V gene's germline CDR1 is MNHNS and CDR2 SASEGT. V trimming: 6 bases; J trimming: 6 bases; junction bases outside the gene matches: 11. CDR3 size: 16 residues. The chain's CDR3 is CASSSPGQGASKTQYF. The CDR3 DNA reads as TGTGCCAGCAGCTCCCCGGGACAGGGGGCATCTAAGACCCAGTACTTC.

This clonotype was recorded many times. This chain joins TRBV18 and TRBJ2-2, with 9 bases lining up with TRBD1. V gave up 6 bases and J gave up 4 bases; unmatched junction bases: 3. Germline CDR1 and CDR2: KGHSH and LQKENI. CDR3 length equals 14 residues. The CDR3: CASSGQGSTGELFF. The CDR3, as DNA: TGTGCCAGCTCGGGACAGGGTTCCACCGGGGAGCTGTTTTTT.

This clonotype occurred a few times. The chain couples TRBV20-1 to TRBJ2-2, with D perhaps given as TRBD1 or TRBD2 (5 bases each). V lost 6 bases and J lost 3, with 17 bases in between. The CDR3 has 15 amino acids. CDR1 is DFQATT, CDR2 SNEGSKA, per germline (reference sequence). CDR3 in amino acids: CSANEGSKHTGELFF. In DNA form, the CDR3 reads TGCAGTGCGAACGAGGGGAGTAAACACACCGGGGAGCTGTTTTTT.

Ten or more counts support this clonotype. V gene TRBV11-3 combines with J gene TRBJ2-1; the match to TRBD2 covers 11 bases. The CDR3 loop spans 16 amino acids. CDR1 and CDR2 (germline): SGHNT, YENEEA. J lost 7 bases, V lost 5 bases, and 10 bases had no gene match. The CDR3 loop is CASSPSGTSGYNEQFF. The CDR3 DNA follows: TGTGCCAGCAGCCCAAGTGGGACTAGCGGCTATAATGAGCAGTTCTTC.

This clonotype was detected a few times. The genes are TRBV5-5 and TRBJ2-7; D possibly uses TRBD1 or TRBD2 (5 bases each). The CDR3 contains 14 residues. V lost 4 bases, J lost 2 bases, and 13 bases lay in between. Germline CDR1 is SGHKS and CDR2 is YYEKEE (reference sequence). CDR3 nucleotides: TGTGCCAGCAGCCACCGGGACGGGGCCTACGAGCAGTACTTC. This codes for CASSHRDGAYEQYF.

This clonotype was picked up many times. The chain couples TRBV18 to TRBJ1-1; D might be TRBD1 (6 bases). Germline V gives CDR1 KGHSH, CDR2 LQKENI. The V and J ends lost 2 bases and 4 bases respectively, with 11 bases between them. This CDR3 is 14 amino acids long. CDR3 sequence reads: CASSPAGAGTEAFF. The CDR3 nucleotides read TGTGCCAGCTCACCAGCGGGGGCCGGCACTGAAGCTTTCTTT.

This clonotype appeared a few times. The rearrangement uses TRBV5-1 and TRBJ2-4; 7 bases align to TRBD2. Germline trimming cut 4 bases from V and 0 bases from J; bases unmatched to any gene: 16. The CDR3 loop spans 19 amino acids. Germline assignment: CDR1 SGHRS and CDR2 YFSETQ. CDR3 protein: CASSRVVDFAGAAKNIQYF. As DNA, the CDR3 is TGCGCCAGCAGCCGAGTCGTGGACTTTGCGGGAGCAGCCAAAAACATTCAGTACTTC.

This clonotype turned up a few times. The chain carries TRBV7-9 and TRBJ2-3; D ambiguous. This CDR3 is 13 amino acids long. Germline lookup yields CDR1 SEHNR and CDR2 FQNEAQ (reference sequence). The ends were cut back, 5 bases at V and 4 bases at J, with 10 bases in the middle. This CDR3 is CASSLGVSDTQYF. CDR3 DNA: TGTGCCAGCAGCCTAGGCGTGTCAGATACGCAGTATTTT. The whole variable domain, remainder taken from reference TRBV7-9 and TRBJ2-3, is DTGVSQNPRHKITKRGQNVTFRCDPISEHNRLYWYRQTLGQGPEFLTYFQNEAQLEKSRLLSDRFSAERPKGSFSTLEIQRTEQGDSAMYLCASSLGVSDTQYFGPGTRLTVL.

This clonotype was counted only a few times. The chain uses TRBV3-1 and TRBJ2-3; D may be TRBD2 (5 bases). The ends were cut back, 0 bases at V and 1 base at J, with 11 bases in the middle. Germline CDR1 and CDR2: LGHDT and YNNKEL (reference sequence). The CDR3 runs 16 residues. This CDR3 reads CASSQDGDWGTDTQYF. The CDR3 DNA reads as TGTGCCAGCAGCCAAGACGGGGATTGGGGCACAGATACGCAGTATTTT.

This chain joins TRBV29-1 and TRBJ2-3, with a possible D match to TRBD1 (6 bases). The CDR3 sequence is 15 residues long. V dropped 4 bases and J dropped 4 bases, with 18 bases sitting between them. CDR1 is SQVTM, CDR2 ANQGSEA, per germline. The CDR3 protein is CSVGGHPTRADTQYF. The CDR3 nucleotides are TGCAGCGTTGGGGGACACCCCACAAGGGCAGATACGCAGTATTTT.

A single count supports this clonotype. A read error may be the cause here, since a much bigger clone is one base away. Written as DNA, the CDR3 is TGCGCCAGCAGCCAAGATCAAGAGGGCTACGAGCAGTACTTC. Protein sequence: CASSQDQEGYEQYF. This chain connects TRBV4-1 to TRBJ2-7, with a possible D match to TRBD2 (5 bases). The CDR3 extends over 14 amino acids. Germline loops: CDR1 MGHRA, CDR2 YSYEKL. Between the trimmed V and J ends, which lost 0 bases and 3 bases, there was a span of 9 bases.

This clonotype has more than one count but fewer than ten. The chain is built from TRBV24-1 and TRBJ2-5, with D perhaps matching TRBD1 or TRBD2 (6 bases each). Between the trimmed V and J ends, which lost 7 bases and 1 base, there was a span of 18 bases. The CDR3 extends over 16 amino acids. The germline gives CDR1 KGHDR, CDR2 SFDVKD. As DNA, the CDR3 is TGTGCCACCAGAAAACAGAGGGGGGACGGCCAAGAGACCCAGTACTTC. This sequence encodes CATRKQRGDGQETQYF.

The sample holds many counts of this clonotype. The chain joins TRBV29-1 to TRBJ2-3, with a weak D call TRBD2 (6 bases). The CDR3 is 16 amino acids. V gave up 1 base and J gave up 0 bases, with 14 bases separating them. Germline V gene data show CDR1 as SQVTM and CDR2 as ANQGSEA. In nucleotides, the CDR3 is TGCAGCGTTGAAGGTGGGGCCCGGGGGAGCACAGATACGCAGTATTTT. Its protein product is CSVEGGARGSTDTQYF.

This clonotype has at least ten counts. The chain carries TRBV5-8 and TRBJ2-3; D may correspond to TRBD1 or TRBD2 (6 bases each). CDR3 length: 15 residues. The V end was cut by 2 bases, the J end by 4 bases, with 14 bases between. The germline gives CDR1 SGHTS, CDR2 YDEGEE. The CDR3 DNA follows: TGTGCCAGCAGCTTCGGAGGGGGGATGCCAGATACGCAGTATTTT. Its translation is CASSFGGGMPDTQYF.

Only a few counts were recorded for this clonotype. This sequence joins TRBV6-5 and TRBJ2-7; D is uncertain. CDR3 length: 15 amino acids. Trimming removed 0 bases from V and 0 bases from J, with 9 bases in between. Germline loops: CDR1 MNHEY, CDR2 SVGAGI. As DNA, the CDR3 is TGTGCCAGCAGTTACTCGCGACTGAGCTCCTACGAGCAGTACTTC. Translation gives CASSYSRLSSYEQYF.

The chain links TRBV5-6 to TRBJ2-7; no clear D gene. The CDR3 runs to 14 residues. Germline CDR1 and CDR2: SGHDT and YYEEEE. Trimming took 4 bases from V and 3 from J, leaving 14 bases between them. The DNA of the CDR3 is TGTGCCAGCAGCCCCCGGCTCGTCTGCTACGAGCAGTACTTC. This translates into CASSPRLVCYEQYF.

The genes are TRBV27 and TRBJ2-1, with D perhaps matching TRBD2 (7 bases). V was clipped by 6 bases and J by 4 bases, with 13 bases between them. This CDR3 has 14 amino acids. Per germline, CDR1 MNHEY and CDR2 SMNVEV (reference sequence). This CDR3 reads CASRGGTPYNEQFF. The CDR3 bases are TGTGCCAGCAGGGGGGGGACACCATACAATGAGCAGTTCTTC.

Concerning this clonotype itself: The junction and the germline gene differ at one end; a read error may be behind it. The chain carries TRBV3-1 and TRBJ1-1; D is ambiguous. The CDR3 sequence is 13 residues long. CDR1 LGHDT and CDR2 YNNKEL come from the germline V gene (reference sequence). Written as DNA, the CDR3 is TGTGCCAGCAGCCAAGCGTTGAAAACTGAAGCTTTCTTT. This translates into CASSQALKTEAFF.

The CDR3 DNA sequence: TGCGCCAGCAGCTTGTATTTCGCTAGCGGGAGCCCCACAGATACGCAGTATTTT. It encodes CASSLYFASGSPTDTQYF. This chain uses TRBV5-1 with TRBJ2-3; TRBD2 matches 10 bases. Germline V gene lookup returns CDR1 SGHRS and CDR2 YFSETQ. The CDR3 is 18 amino acids. The ends lost 1 base at V and 2 bases at J; junction bases unmatched: 10.

This clonotype was counted ten times or more. The chain combines TRBV29-1 with TRBJ2-1; 10 bases are shared with TRBD2. The CDR3 totals 14 residues. The V gene's germline CDR1 is SQVTM and CDR2 ANQGSEA. Trimming removed 6 bases from V and 6 bases from J; junction bases left unmatched: 8. Written as DNA, the CDR3 is TGCAGCGTCTCTACCGGGACTAGCGTCAATGAGCAGTTCTTC. Its protein product is CSVSTGTSVNEQFF.

The V call is TRBV5-1, the J call TRBJ2-7, with D tentatively TRBD1 (5 bases). The CDR3 is made up of 14 amino acids. V was cut by 9 bases and J by 0 bases, with 16 bases left in between. The V gene's germline CDR1 is SGHRS and CDR2 YFSETQ. The CDR3, as DNA: TGCGCCACCAGAAAGCTACAGGCCTCCTACGAGCAGTACTTC. Its protein is CATRKLQASYEQYF.

This clonotype was picked up a small number of times. The chain recombines TRBV2 with TRBJ2-1; 7 bases agree with TRBD2. With V trimmed by 4 bases and J by 3 bases, 6 bases remained unmatched. Germline-derived CDR1 and CDR2 are SNHLY and FYNNEI. This CDR3 region has 15 residues. The CDR3 sequence: CASSGRGDGYNEQFF. The CDR3 region has the DNA TGTGCCAGCAGTGGTCGGGGGGATGGCTACAATGAGCAGTTCTTC.

This clonotype has more than one count but fewer than ten. The chain combines TRBV28 with TRBJ2-7; D is uncertain. CDR3 length: 14 amino acids. Germline CDR1 is MDHEN and CDR2 is SYDVKM. Between the trimmed V and J ends, which lost 7 bases and 3 bases, there was a span of 16 bases. CDR3 loop: CASNPPTGDYEQYF. The CDR3 DNA reads TGTGCCAGCAACCCCCCGACTGGAGACTACGAGCAGTACTTC.